This entry describes one TCR beta chain. Clones were sequenced by immunoSEQ multiplex PCR, and TCRdb holds only the in-frame ones, with some missing. The data contain 400,000 to 450,000 clones, around nine tenths of them singletons. The germline V gene encodes CDR1 KGHDR and CDR2 SFDVKD. The length of the CDR3 is 12 residues. Trimming cost V 4 bases and J 9 bases, with 8 bases left between them. This sample is part of a study of control samples from healthy donors and cancer patients. The genes are TRBV24-1 and TRBJ2-2; D is ambiguous. The clonotype originates from a man aged 40-49 years with head and neck cancer. Material for sequencing was PBMCs. For the CDR3, the DNA is TGTGCCACCAGTGAAACAGATTGGGAGCTGTTTTTT. This gives the protein CATSETDWELFF.